A selection of T cell receptor beta chains follows, all from one sample in a study of shared clonotypes between healthy human individuals. The data were produced by immunoSEQ multiplex PCR, yet TCRdb's version contains in-frame clones alone and is incomplete. The sample has millions of clones, about 95% seen once. Material for sequencing was naive CD8+ T cells sorted from blood. The origin of the receptors is a man younger than 30 in good health. CDR3s include the opening cysteine and the closing phenylalanine or tryptophan. A D gene is named only where the DNA matches it firmly. Expanded clones get a size class; other rows say once, few or many, or leave the size out.

j_gene	v_gene	abundance	d_gene	CDR3aa	CDR3nt
TRBJ2-4	TRBV9	NA	TRBD2	CASSTTSGGILAKNIQYF	TGTGCCAGCAGCACAACTAGCGGGGGGATCCTAGCCAAAAACATTCAGTACTTC
TRBJ1-6	TRBV5-4	NA	TRBD1	CASNRVGQGDSPLHF	TGTGCCAGCAACCGCGTGGGACAGGGCGATTCACCCCTCCACTTT
TRBJ2-5	TRBV4-1	NA	TRBD2	CASSQLADKSETQYF	TGCGCCAGCAGCCAACTAGCGGATAAATCGGAGACCCAGTACTTC
TRBJ1-4	TRBV13	once	NA	CASSFGRNNEKLFF	TGTGCCAGCAGCTTCGGACGGAATAATGAAAAACTGTTTTTT
TRBJ1-2	TRBV29-1	NA	TRBD1	CSVEDQGHLGTGGYGYTF	TGCAGCGTTGAAGATCAGGGGCATTTGGGGACAGGGGGCTATGGCTACACCTTC
TRBJ1-6	TRBV6-5	NA	NA	CASSYGAGNSPLHF	TGTGCCAGCAGTTACGGGGCAGGGAACTCACCCCTCCACTTT
TRBJ2-7	TRBV2	NA	NA	CASSEPLYEQYF	TGTGCCAGCAGTGAACCCCTCTACGAGCAGTACTTC
TRBJ1-1	TRBV5-4	NA	NA	CASSPSGTEAFF	TGTGCCAGCAGCCCGAGCGGCACTGAAGCTTTCTTT
TRBJ2-5	TRBV5-6	NA	NA	CASSLDTGRETQYF	TGTGCCAGCAGTCTGGATACGGGCCGAGAGACCCAGTACTTC
TRBJ1-1	TRBV5-6	NA	NA	CASSPTIGGGAFF	TGTGCCAGCAGCCCCACGATCGGGGGAGGAGCTTTCTTT
TRBJ1-5	TRBV6-6	NA	TRBD1	CASTSGTGREHF	TGTGCCAGCACCTCCGGGACAGGGCGGGAGCATTTT
TRBJ2-7	TRBV2	once	NA	CASGGSVSYEQYF	TGTGCCAGCGGGGGGTCGGTCTCCTACGAGCAGTACTTC
TRBJ2-3	TRBV4-2	NA	TRBD2	CASSHLAGGPGDTQYF	TGTGCCAGCAGCCATCTAGCGGGAGGGCCTGGAGATACGCAGTATTTT
TRBJ2-5	TRBV7-2	NA	NA	CASSLGTSGETQYF	TGTGCCAGCAGCTTAGGGACTTCGGGGGAGACCCAGTACTTC
TRBJ2-2	TRBV30	once	TRBD2	CAWSVWGGNTGELFF	TGTGCCTGGAGTGTATGGGGGGGAAACACCGGGGAGCTGTTTTTT
TRBJ2-3	TRBV10-3	once	TRBD1	CAISEPWEGTGHYTQYF	TGTGCCATCAGTGAGCCCTGGGAGGGGACAGGGCATTATACGCAGTATTTT
TRBJ1-1	TRBV25-1	NA	NA	CASSEVDTNTEAFF	TGTGCCAGCAGTGAGGTGGATACTAACACTGAAGCTTTCTTT
TRBJ1-1	TRBV29-1	NA	TRBD1	CSAGQEPAFF	TGCAGCGCCGGACAGGAGCCTGCTTTCTTT
TRBJ2-7	TRBV4-1	few	NA	CASSLTVGTEQYF	TGCGCCAGCAGCCTCACGGTGGGGACCGAGCAGTACTTC
TRBJ1-4	TRBV9	NA	NA	CASSEGDGVNEKLFF	TGTGCCAGCAGCGAAGGGGACGGCGTTAATGAAAAACTGTTTTTT
TRBJ1-5	TRBV7-9	NA	NA	CASSHRGDPQPQHF	TGTGCCAGCAGCCATCGTGGGGATCCTCAGCCCCAGCATTTT
TRBJ2-2	TRBV6-5	NA	NA	CASGAAHTGELFF	TGTGCCAGCGGGGCCGCCCACACCGGGGAGCTGTTTTTT
TRBJ2-3	TRBV30	NA	NA	CAWSVSGRTDTQYF	TGTGCCTGGAGTGTAAGCGGTCGCACAGATACGCAGTATTTT
TRBJ2-7	TRBV6-6	NA	NA	CASSSQQAGEQYF	TGTGCCAGCAGTTCCCAGCAAGCTGGCGAGCAGTACTTC
TRBJ2-7	TRBV9	NA	TRBD2	CASSVFSGGIYEQYF	TGTGCCAGCAGCGTATTTAGCGGGGGGATCTACGAGCAGTACTTC
TRBJ1-1	TRBV5-6	once	NA	CASSLGVPGEAFF	TGTGCCAGCAGCTTGGGGGTTCCTGGTGAAGCTTTCTTT
TRBJ2-7	TRBV4-1	NA	NA	CASSQVAEGTYEQYF	TGCGCCAGCAGCCAAGTGGCCGAGGGTACCTACGAGCAGTACTTC
TRBJ2-7	TRBV5-1	few	NA	CASSLVGQSYEQYF	TGCGCCAGCAGCTTGGTTGGACAGTCCTACGAGCAGTACTTC
TRBJ2-7	TRBV27	NA	NA	CASSLSTAYEQYF	TGTGCCAGCAGTTTATCGACAGCCTACGAGCAGTACTTC